This TCR beta chain stems from a study of T cells in Graves' hyperthyroidism and ophthalmopathy. This clonotype appeared many times. The antigen is unknown. The CDR3 extends over 14 amino acids. Per germline, CDR1 SNHLY and CDR2 FYNNEI. J lost 0 bases, V lost 10 bases, and 3 bases had no gene match. Overall study findings and caveats: Most thyroid clonotypes with frequency above 0.001 were detected in blood.

Amplified TCR beta CDR3 regions came from RNA transcripts. First-round RT-PCR of the TCR CDR3 relied on the HTBI primer set. From the multiplex PCR reads, TCRdb called clonotypes with MiXCR, one entry per CDR3 protein. The repertoire holds about 680,000 distinct CDR3 sequences, with around 40% as singletons. This sequence was found in a woman in her 40s with Graves' hyperthyroidism. The chain uses TRBV2 and TRBJ1-6; 7 bases line up with TRBD1. Sequenced material: blood. CDR3 DNA sequence: TGTGCCACCCGACAGGGCTCCTATAATTCACCCCTCCACTTT. Residues: CATRQGSYNSPLHF. Full variable domain (remainder filled in from reference TRBV2 and TRBJ1-6): EPEVTQTPSHQVTQMGQEVILRCVPISNHLYFYWYRQILGQKVEFLVSFYNNEISEKSEIFDDQFSVERPDGSNFTLKIRSTKLEDSAMYFCATRQGSYNSPLHFGNGTRLTVT.